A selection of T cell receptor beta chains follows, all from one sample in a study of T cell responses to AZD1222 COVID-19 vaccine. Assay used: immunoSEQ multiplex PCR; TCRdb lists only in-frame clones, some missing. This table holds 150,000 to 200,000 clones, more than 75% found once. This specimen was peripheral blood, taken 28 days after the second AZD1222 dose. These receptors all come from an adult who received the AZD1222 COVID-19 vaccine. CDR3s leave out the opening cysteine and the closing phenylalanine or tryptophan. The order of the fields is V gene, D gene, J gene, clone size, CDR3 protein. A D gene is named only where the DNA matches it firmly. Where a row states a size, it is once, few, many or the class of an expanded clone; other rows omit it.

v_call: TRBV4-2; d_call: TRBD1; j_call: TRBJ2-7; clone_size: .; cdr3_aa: ASSGRTGGKSYEQY
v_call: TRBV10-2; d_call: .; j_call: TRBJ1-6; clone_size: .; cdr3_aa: ASKGHPNNSPLH
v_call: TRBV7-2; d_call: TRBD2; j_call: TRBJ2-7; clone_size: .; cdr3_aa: ASSPGTSGTAYEQY
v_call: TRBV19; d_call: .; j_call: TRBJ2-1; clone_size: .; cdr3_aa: ASSIDRRASNEQF
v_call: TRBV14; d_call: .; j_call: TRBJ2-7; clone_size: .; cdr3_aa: ASSQEGVEQY
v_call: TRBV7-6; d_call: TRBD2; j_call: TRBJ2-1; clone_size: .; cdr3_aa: ASSLGPGTSGSDEQF
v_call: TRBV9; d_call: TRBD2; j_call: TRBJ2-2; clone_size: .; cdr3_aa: ASSVASGRSTGELF
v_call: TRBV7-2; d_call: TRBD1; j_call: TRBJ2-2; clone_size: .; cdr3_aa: ASSQDRGRLTGELF
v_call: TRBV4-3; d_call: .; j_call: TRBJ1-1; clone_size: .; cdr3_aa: ASSPGGLKNTEAF
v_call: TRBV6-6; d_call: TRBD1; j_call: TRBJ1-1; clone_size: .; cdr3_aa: ASSQGLRGAMNTEAF
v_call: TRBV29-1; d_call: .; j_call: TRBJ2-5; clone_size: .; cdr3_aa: SVDWGYQETQY
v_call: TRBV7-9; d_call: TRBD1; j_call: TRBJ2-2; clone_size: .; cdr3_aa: ASSLFAGLGQGSGELF
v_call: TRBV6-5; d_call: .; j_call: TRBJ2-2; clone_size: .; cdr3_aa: ASSYSTGELF
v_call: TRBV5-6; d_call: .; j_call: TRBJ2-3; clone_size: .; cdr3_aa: ASSLGSTDTQY
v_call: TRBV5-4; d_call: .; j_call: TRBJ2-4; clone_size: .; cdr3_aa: ASSLAGTGGVNIQY
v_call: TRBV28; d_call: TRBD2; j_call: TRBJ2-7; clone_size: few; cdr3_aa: ASRTSDRYEQY
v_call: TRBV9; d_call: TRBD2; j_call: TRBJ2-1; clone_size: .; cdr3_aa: ASSPQTTSGVGNEQF
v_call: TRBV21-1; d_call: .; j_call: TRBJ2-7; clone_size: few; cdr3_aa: ASSKEGGYEQY
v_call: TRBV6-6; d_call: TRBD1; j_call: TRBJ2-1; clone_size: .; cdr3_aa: ASSYLGQGGSNEQF
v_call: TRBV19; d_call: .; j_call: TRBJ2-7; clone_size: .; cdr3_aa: ASSKSAGVGTYEQY
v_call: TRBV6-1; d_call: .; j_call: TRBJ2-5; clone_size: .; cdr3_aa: ASSEGQGIGETQY
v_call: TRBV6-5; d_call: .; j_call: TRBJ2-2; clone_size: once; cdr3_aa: ASRTKQEGGELF
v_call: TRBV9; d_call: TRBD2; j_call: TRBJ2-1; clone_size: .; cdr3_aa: ASSGSGSSYNEQF
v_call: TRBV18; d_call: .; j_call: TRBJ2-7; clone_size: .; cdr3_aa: ASSVAGEQY
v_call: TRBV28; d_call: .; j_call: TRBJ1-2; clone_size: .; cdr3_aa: ASSPGGNYGYT